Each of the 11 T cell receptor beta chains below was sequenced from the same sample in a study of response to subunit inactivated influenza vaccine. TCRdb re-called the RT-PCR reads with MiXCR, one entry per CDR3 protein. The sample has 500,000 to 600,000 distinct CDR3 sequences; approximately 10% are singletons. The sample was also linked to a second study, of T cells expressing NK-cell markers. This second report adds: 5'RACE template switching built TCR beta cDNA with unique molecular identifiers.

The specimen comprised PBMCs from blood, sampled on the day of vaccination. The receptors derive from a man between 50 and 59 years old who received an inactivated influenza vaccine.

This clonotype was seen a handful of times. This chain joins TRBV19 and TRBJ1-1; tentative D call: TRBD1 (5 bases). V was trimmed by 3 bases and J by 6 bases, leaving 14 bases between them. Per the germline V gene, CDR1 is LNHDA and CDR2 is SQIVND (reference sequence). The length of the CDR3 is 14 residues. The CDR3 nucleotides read TGTGCCAGTAGTATTCGCATCCCGGGGCCTGAAGCTTTCTTT. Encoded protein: CASSIRIPGPEAFF.

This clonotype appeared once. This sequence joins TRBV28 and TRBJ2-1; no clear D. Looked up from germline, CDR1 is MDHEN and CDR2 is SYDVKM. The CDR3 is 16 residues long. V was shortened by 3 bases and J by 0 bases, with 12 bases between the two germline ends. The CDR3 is CASSFIEESSYNEQFF. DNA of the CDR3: TGTGCCAGCAGTTTCATCGAGGAGAGCTCCTACAATGAGCAGTTCTTC.

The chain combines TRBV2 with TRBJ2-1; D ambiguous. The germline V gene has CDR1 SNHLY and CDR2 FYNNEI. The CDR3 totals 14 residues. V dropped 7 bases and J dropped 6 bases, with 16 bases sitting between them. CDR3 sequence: CASTEQGFSNEQFF. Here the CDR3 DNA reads TGTGCCAGCACAGAACAAGGGTTCAGCAATGAGCAGTTCTTC. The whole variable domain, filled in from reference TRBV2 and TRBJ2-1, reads EPEVTQTPSHQVTQMGQEVILRCVPISNHLYFYWYRQILGQKVEFLVSFYNNEISEKSEIFDDQFSVERPDGSNFTLKIRSTKLEDSAMYFCASTEQGFSNEQFFGPGTRLTVL.

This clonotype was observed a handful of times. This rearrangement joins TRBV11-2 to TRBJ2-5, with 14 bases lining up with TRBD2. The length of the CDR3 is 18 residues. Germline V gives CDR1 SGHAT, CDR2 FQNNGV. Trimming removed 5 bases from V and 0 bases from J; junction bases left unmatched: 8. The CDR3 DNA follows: TGTGCCAGCAGCCTACTAAGGACTAGCGGGAGGTACCAAGAGACCCAGTACTTC. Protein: CASSLLRTSGRYQETQYF. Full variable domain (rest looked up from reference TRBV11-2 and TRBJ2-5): EAGVAQSPRYKIIEKRQSVAFWCNPISGHATLYWYQQILGQGPKLLIQFQNNGVVDDSQLPKDRFSAERLKGVDSTLKIQPAKLEDSAVYLCASSLLRTSGRYQETQYFGPGTRLLVL.

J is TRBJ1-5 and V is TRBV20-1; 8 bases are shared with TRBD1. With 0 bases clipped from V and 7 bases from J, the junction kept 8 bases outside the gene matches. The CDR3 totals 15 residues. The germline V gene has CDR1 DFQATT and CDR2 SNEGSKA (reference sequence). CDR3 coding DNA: TGCAGTGCTAGAGATCTAACAGGGGGGAAACAGCCCCAGCATTTT. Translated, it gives CSARDLTGGKQPQHF.

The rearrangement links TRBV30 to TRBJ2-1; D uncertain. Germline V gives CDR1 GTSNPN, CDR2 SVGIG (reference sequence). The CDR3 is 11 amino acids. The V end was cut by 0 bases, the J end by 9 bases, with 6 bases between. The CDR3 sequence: CAWSVGSEQFF. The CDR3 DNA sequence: TGTGCCTGGAGTGTAGGCTCTGAGCAGTTCTTC.

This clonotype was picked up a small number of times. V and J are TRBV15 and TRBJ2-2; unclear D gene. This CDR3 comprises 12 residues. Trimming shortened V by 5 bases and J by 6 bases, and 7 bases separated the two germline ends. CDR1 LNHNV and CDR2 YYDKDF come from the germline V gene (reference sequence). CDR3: CATSRFSGELFF. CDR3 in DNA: TGTGCCACCAGCCGCTTCTCCGGGGAGCTGTTTTTT.

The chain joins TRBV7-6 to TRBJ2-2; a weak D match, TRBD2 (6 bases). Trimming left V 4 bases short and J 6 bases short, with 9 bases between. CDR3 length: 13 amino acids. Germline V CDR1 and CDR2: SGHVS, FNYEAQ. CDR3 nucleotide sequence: TGTGCCAGCAGCTACCGGGAGCCCGGGGAGCTGTTTTTT. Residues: CASSYREPGELFF.

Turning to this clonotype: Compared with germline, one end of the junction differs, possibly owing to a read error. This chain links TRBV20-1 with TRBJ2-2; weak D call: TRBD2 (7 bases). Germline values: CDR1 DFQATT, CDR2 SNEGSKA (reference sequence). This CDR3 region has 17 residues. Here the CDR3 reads CCARDPWRGRNTGELFF. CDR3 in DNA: TGCTGTGCTAGAGATCCGTGGCGGGGGCGGAACACCGGGGAGCTGTTTTTT.

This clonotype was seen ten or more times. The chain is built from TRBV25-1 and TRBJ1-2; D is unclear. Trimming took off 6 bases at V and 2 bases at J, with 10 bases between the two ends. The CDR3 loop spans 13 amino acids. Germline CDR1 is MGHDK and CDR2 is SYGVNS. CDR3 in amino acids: CASSFELNYGYTF. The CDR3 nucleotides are TGTGCCAGCAGCTTTGAGTTAAACTATGGCTACACCTTC.

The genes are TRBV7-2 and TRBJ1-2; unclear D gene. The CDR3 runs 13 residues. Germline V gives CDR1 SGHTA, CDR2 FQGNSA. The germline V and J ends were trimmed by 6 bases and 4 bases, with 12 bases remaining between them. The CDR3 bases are TGTGCCAGCAGGGCGGGGAGTATCTATGGCTACACCTTC. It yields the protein CASRAGSIYGYTF.